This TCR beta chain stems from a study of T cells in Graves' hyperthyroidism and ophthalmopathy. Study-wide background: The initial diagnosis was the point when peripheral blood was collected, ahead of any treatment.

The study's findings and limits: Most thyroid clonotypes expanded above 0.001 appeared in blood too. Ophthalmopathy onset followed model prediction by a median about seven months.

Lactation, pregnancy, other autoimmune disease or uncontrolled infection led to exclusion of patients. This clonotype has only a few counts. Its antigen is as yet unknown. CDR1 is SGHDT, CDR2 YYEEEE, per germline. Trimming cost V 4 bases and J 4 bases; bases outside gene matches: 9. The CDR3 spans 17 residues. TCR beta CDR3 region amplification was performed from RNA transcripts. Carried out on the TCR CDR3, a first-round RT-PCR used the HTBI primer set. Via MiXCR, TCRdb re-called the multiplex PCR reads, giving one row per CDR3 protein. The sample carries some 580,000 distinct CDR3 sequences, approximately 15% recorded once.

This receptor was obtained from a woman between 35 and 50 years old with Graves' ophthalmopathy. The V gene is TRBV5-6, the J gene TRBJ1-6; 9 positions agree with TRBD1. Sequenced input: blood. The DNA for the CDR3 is TGTGCCAGCAGCCCCGGGACAGGGAGAGGATATAATTCACCCCTCCACTTT. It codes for CASSPGTGRGYNSPLHF.